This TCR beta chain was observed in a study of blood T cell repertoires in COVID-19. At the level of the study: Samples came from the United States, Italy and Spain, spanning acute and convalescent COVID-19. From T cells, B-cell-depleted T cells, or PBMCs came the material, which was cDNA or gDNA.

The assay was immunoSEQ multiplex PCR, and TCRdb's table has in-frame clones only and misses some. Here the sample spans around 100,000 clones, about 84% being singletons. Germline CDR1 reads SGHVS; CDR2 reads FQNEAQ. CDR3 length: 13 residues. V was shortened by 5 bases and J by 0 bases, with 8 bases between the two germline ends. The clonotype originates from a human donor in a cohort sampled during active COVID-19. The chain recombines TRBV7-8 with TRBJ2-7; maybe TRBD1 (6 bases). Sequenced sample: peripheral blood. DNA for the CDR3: TGTGCCAGCAGCCACAGGGTCTCCTACGAGCAGTACTTC. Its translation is CASSHRVSYEQYF.